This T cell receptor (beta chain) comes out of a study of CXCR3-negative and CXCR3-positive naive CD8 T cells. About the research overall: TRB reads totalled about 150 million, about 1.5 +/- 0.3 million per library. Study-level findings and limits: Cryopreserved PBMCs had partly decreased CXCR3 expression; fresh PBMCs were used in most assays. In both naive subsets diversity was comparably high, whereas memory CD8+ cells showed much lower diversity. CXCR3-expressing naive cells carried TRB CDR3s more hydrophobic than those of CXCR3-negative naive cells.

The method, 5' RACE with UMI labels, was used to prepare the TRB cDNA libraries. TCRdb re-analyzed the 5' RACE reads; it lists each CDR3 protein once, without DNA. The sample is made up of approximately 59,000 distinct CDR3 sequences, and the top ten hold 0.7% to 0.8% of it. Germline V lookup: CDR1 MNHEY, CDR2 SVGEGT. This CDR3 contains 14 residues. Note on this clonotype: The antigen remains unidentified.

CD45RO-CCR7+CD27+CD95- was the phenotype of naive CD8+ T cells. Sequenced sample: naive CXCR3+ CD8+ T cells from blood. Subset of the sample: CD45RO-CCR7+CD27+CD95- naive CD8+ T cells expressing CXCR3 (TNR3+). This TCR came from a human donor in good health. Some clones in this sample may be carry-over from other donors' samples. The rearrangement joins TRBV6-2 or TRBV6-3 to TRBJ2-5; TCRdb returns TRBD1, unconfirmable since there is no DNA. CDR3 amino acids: CASSYDRGQETQYF.